The clone carrying this TCR beta chain was seen more than once but under ten times. Antigen: not known. The sample originates from a study of identical twins. Study-wide points: Reduced insertions were recorded for abundant cord blood beta clonotypes, with no such pattern in memory repertoires. Modeled out-of-frame TCR alpha sharing in monozygotic twins fell below observed levels. Twin pairs' shared out-of-frame alpha sequences were enriched in low generation probability.

Germline V gives CDR1 SEHNR, CDR2 FQNEAQ (reference sequence). The CDR3 is made up of 15 amino acids. V lost 0 bases and J 5 bases, leaving 11 bases between the germline ends. cDNA carried unique molecular identifiers, and a universal primer site was added by template switching. TCRdb re-called the 5' RACE reads with MiXCR, one entry per CDR3 protein. The table lists about 340,000 distinct CDR3 sequences, 7% to 9.5% of them singletons. V and J are TRBV7-9 and TRBJ2-4, with D tentatively TRBD1 or TRBD2 (5 bases each). The sample was naive T cells sorted from blood. This receptor was obtained from a woman aged 45-65 years in good health. CDR3 nucleotide sequence: TGTGCCAGCAGCTTAGCGCAGGGAGAGCAAAACATTCAGTACTTC. Translating gives CASSLAQGEQNIQYF. Drawing the rest from reference TRBV7-9 and TRBJ2-4, the complete variable domain is DTGVSQNPRHKITKRGQNVTFRCDPISEHNRLYWYRQTLGQGPEFLTYFQNEAQLEKSRLLSDRFSAERPKGSFSTLEIQRTEQGDSAMYLCASSLAQGEQNIQYFGAGTRLSVL.